Following are 21 T cell receptor beta chains from one sample sequenced in a study of early T cells in non-severe SARS-CoV-2 infection. TCRdb passed the 5' RACE reads through MiXCR, listing each CDR3 protein once. The table shows 25,000 to 30,000 distinct CDR3 sequences, with 9% to 10% occurring only once. Sequences were obtained from whole blood. The receptors were sampled from an adult who was a healthcare worker with PCR-confirmed SARS-CoV-2 infection or an uninfected control (not recorded which).

The table lists this clonotype with many counts. The chain links TRBV28 to TRBJ1-2; maybe TRBD1 (6 bases). Per germline, CDR1 MDHEN and CDR2 SYDVKM. The CDR3 length is 12 residues. V was clipped by 4 bases and J by 4 bases, with 7 bases between them. The CDR3 is CASSSDSYGYTF. CDR3 sequence (DNA): TGTGCCAGCAGTTCGGACAGCTATGGCTACACCTTC.

A few counts support this clonotype. The chain combines TRBV27 with TRBJ1-4, with unresolved D. V lost 3 bases, J lost 5 bases, and 7 bases lay in between. CDR1 is MNHEY, CDR2 SMNVEV, per germline (reference sequence). This CDR3 comprises 13 residues. The CDR3 spells CASSLRRNEKLFF. The CDR3 bases are TGTGCCAGCAGTTTGAGGAGGAATGAAAAACTGTTTTTT.

This clonotype appeared many times. The chain has TRBV5-4 and TRBJ2-7; 8 bases map to TRBD1. The V segment lost 1 base and the J segment 4 bases; nucleotides outside the gene matches: 4. CDR1 is SGHNT, CDR2 YYREEE, per germline (reference sequence). The CDR3 runs to 14 residues. DNA of the CDR3: TGTGCCAGCAGCTTGACCCGGACAGGGTACGAGCAGTACTTC. It encodes CASSLTRTGYEQYF.

Comments on this clonotype: A much larger clone lies one base from this, so it may be a read error. The CDR3 sequence is CASSLGGDMQYF. As DNA, the CDR3 is TGTGCCAGCAGCTTAGGGGGAGATATGCAGTATTTT. The chain recombines TRBV7-3 with TRBJ2-3; either TRBD1 or TRBD2 may supply D (5 bases each). This CDR3 has 12 residues. CDR1 SGHTA and CDR2 FQGTGA come from the germline V gene.

The chain couples TRBV7-9 to TRBJ2-7, with TRBD2 identical over 12 bases. This CDR3 region has 15 residues. The V gene's germline CDR1 is SEHNR and CDR2 FQNEAQ (reference sequence). Trimming took 5 bases from V and 4 from J; bases not matched to a gene: 6. The DNA for the CDR3 is TGTGCCAGCAGCCCTAGACTAGCGGGGGCGTACGAGCAGTACTTC. As protein: CASSPRLAGAYEQYF.

The chain carries TRBV9 and TRBJ2-3, with unresolved D. The CDR3 spans 14 residues. CDR1 and CDR2 (germline): SGDLS, YYNGEE. The V and J ends lost 0 bases and 0 bases respectively, with 5 bases between them. CDR3 coding DNA: TGTGCCAGCAGCGTAGCTACAAGCACAGATACGCAGTATTTT. It encodes CASSVATSTDTQYF.

The chain uses TRBV5-4 and TRBJ2-7; 8 bases fit TRBD1. Trimming at V came to 0 bases and at J to 13 bases, leaving 9 bases not matched to a gene. Germline V gene data show CDR1 as SGHNT and CDR2 as YYREEE (reference sequence). CDR3 length: 13 amino acids. The CDR3 coding sequence is TGTGCCAGCAGCTTGGAGTTGGACAGGGAGAATTACTTC. Its translation is CASSLELDRENYF.

This clonotype was seen at least ten times. This chain links TRBV3-1 with TRBJ1-2; D gene unclear. Deletions cut 0 bases from V and 4 bases from J, with 12 bases between. The CDR3 contains 15 residues. CDR1 is LGHDT, CDR2 YNNKEL, per germline (reference sequence). CDR3 region: CASSQDASSSYGYTF. The CDR3 DNA sequence: TGTGCCAGCAGCCAAGATGCCTCCTCGAGCTATGGCTACACCTTC.

For the CDR3, the DNA is TGCAGCGTACGGACGGGATATAATTCACCCCTCCACTTT. Translating it yields CSVRTGYNSPLHF. The V gene is TRBV29-1, the J gene TRBJ1-6; D not resolved. Germline V gives CDR1 SQVTM, CDR2 ANQGSEA. Trimming stripped 6 bases from V and 4 bases from J, with 10 bases between. This CDR3 spans 13 amino acids.

This chain connects TRBV7-2 to TRBJ2-7; D gene ambiguous. The ends were cut back, 0 bases at V and 7 bases at J, with 13 bases in the middle. There are 14 residues in the CDR3. Germline values: CDR1 SGHTA, CDR2 FQGNSA. CDR3: CASSLAEGMGEQYF. DNA of the CDR3: TGTGCCAGCAGCTTAGCAGAAGGTATGGGAGAGCAGTACTTC.

A few counts support this clonotype. The chain links TRBV7-2 to TRBJ1-2, with D possibly being TRBD1 (5 bases). V lost 5 bases and J lost 0, with 16 bases in between. This CDR3 region has 16 residues. Germline CDR1 is SGHTA and CDR2 is FQGNSA. The CDR3 region is CASSPSRQTSNYGYTF. Here the CDR3 DNA reads TGTGCCAGCAGCCCCTCCAGACAGACTTCTAACTATGGCTACACCTTC.

The table lists this clonotype with many counts. V gene TRBV9 combines with J gene TRBJ2-3; 7 bases match TRBD2. The V gene's germline CDR1 is SGDLS and CDR2 YYNGEE. V lost 0 bases to trimming and J lost 5 bases; unmatched junction nucleotides: 12. This CDR3 is built from 17 residues. CDR3 DNA sequence: TGTGCCAGCAGCGTAGATCCGGAGGGAGGGTACTTAGATACGCAGTATTTT. Protein product: CASSVDPEGGYLDTQYF.

The sample holds many counts of this clonotype. CDR3 nucleotide sequence: TGTGCCATCAGGCAGGGTGACCTCGTGGGGGGCGAGCAGTACTTC. This gives the protein CAIRQGDLVGGEQYF. The V and J genes are TRBV10-3 and TRBJ2-7, with TRBD2 as a possible D gene (6 bases). The V and J ends lost 6 bases and 6 bases respectively, with 21 bases between them. Germline V gene lookup returns CDR1 ENHRY and CDR2 SYGVKD. The CDR3 spans 15 residues.

This clonotype showed up just a few times. The chain links TRBV16 to TRBJ2-3; the D gene is possibly TRBD1 (5 bases). The ends were cut back, 3 bases at V and 2 bases at J, with 12 bases in the middle. Germline V gene lookup returns CDR1 KGHSY and CDR2 FQNENV. CDR3 length: 15 amino acids. The CDR3 loop is CASSQGRENTDTQYF. The DNA of the CDR3 is TGTGCCAGCAGCCAGGGCAGGGAAAACACAGATACGCAGTATTTT.

The rearrangement links TRBV6-5 to TRBJ1-5; 10 bases map to TRBD1. Germline trimming cut 5 bases from V and 0 bases from J; bases unmatched to any gene: 7. CDR3 length: 17 amino acids. Germline assignment: CDR1 MNHEY and CDR2 SVGAGI. The chain's CDR3 is CASSAGTGANSNQPQHF. In DNA form, the CDR3 reads TGTGCCAGCAGTGCCGGGACAGGGGCTAATAGCAATCAGCCCCAGCATTTT.

There are a few counts of this clonotype. The chain uses TRBV19 and TRBJ1-6; D not certain. Germline V gene sequence: CDR1 LNHDA, CDR2 SQIVND (reference sequence). Trimming pared 4 bases from V and 3 bases from J, leaving 7 bases between. This CDR3 is built from 14 residues. The CDR3 sequence is CASSNSGYNSPLHF. As DNA, the CDR3 is TGTGCCAGTAGTAACAGCGGCTATAATTCACCCCTCCACTTT.

In this sample, this clonotype turned up a few times. This chain joins TRBV7-9 and TRBJ1-5; possible D gene TRBD1, 6 bases. V lost 0 bases and J lost 10, with 13 bases in between. The CDR3 is 14 amino acids. In germline, CDR1 is SEHNR, CDR2 FQNEAQ (reference sequence). In DNA form, the CDR3 reads TGTGCCAGCAGCTTAGCTGCAGGGGACCATCCCCAGCATTTT. It codes for CASSLAAGDHPQHF.

This chain links TRBV29-1 with TRBJ2-4; D is uncertain. V was clipped by 7 bases and J by 7 bases, with 14 bases between them. There are 12 residues in the CDR3. Per the germline V gene, CDR1 is SQVTM and CDR2 is ANQGSEA. The CDR3 DNA is TGCAGCGGAAAGTCAGGCTATAACATTCAGTACTTC. Its translation: CSGKSGYNIQYF.

The chain combines TRBV24-1 with TRBJ2-2; unclear D gene. The V end lost 8 bases, the J end lost 2 bases, and 11 bases lay between the germline ends. Germline CDR1 KGHDR, CDR2 SFDVKD. The CDR3 extends over 14 amino acids. CDR3 nucleotide sequence: TGTGCCACCAAGTCCCCAGGCAACACCGGGGAGCTGTTTTTT. It yields the protein CATKSPGNTGELFF.

The chain links TRBV7-9 to TRBJ1-4; D unresolved. The V gene's germline CDR1 is SEHNR and CDR2 FQNEAQ (reference sequence). V was clipped by 2 bases and J by 0 bases, with 7 bases between them. This CDR3 is built from 15 residues. The CDR3 nucleotides are TGTGCCAGCAGCTTATCACTTTCAACTAATGAAAAACTGTTTTTT. It encodes CASSLSLSTNEKLFF.

This clonotype has a count of ten or more. The rearrangement joins TRBV18 to TRBJ1-1; 7 nucleotides line up with TRBD1. There are 14 residues in the CDR3. In germline, CDR1 is KGHSH, CDR2 LQKENI. V shed 3 bases and J 3 bases; nucleotides not matched to a gene: 4. DNA of the CDR3: TGTGCCAGCTCACCGTCAACAGGGGACACTGAAGCTTTCTTT. It codes for CASSPSTGDTEAFF.